This T cell receptor beta chain is drawn from a study of molecular identifiers for immune sequencing clone quantification. Turning to the study itself: Four of five splits of RNA from roughly 20,000 or 100,000 naive CD8 cells were sequenced in replicates.

Making the bulk TCR libraries relied on previously described methods and listed TCR primers. TCRdb reprocessed the PCR reads via MiXCR and lists one record per CDR3 protein. The sample carries more than 250,000 distinct CDR3 sequences, about 22% recorded once. V dropped 1 base and J dropped 2 bases, with 19 bases sitting between them. The CDR3 is 18 amino acids. Germline CDR1 MNHNS, CDR2 SASEGT. The study, taken as a whole, reports: Spiked-in Jurkat TCR RNA corresponding to one cell was reported as detectable against approximately 1 million naive cells.

In this sample, this clonotype turned up a few times. The target antigen is unknown. Sorted naive CD8 T cells, roughly 19,000 to 1,100,000, were sequenced from 10%, 30% or 50% RNA. The sample was naive CD8+ T cells from blood, with Jurkat cell RNA spiked in. Subset reported: FACS-sorted CD8+CD4-CCR7+CD45RA+ naive T cells. The V and J genes are TRBV6-1 and TRBJ2-3; a possible D gene is TRBD2 (5 bases). The sequence was obtained from a human donor in good health. Some libraries in this study had Jurkat cell RNA spiked in. In nucleotides, the CDR3 is TGTGCCAGCAGTGAAGTTTGGTTGAAGCGGAGCCTCACAGATACGCAGTATTTT. This codes for CASSEVWLKRSLTDTQYF.